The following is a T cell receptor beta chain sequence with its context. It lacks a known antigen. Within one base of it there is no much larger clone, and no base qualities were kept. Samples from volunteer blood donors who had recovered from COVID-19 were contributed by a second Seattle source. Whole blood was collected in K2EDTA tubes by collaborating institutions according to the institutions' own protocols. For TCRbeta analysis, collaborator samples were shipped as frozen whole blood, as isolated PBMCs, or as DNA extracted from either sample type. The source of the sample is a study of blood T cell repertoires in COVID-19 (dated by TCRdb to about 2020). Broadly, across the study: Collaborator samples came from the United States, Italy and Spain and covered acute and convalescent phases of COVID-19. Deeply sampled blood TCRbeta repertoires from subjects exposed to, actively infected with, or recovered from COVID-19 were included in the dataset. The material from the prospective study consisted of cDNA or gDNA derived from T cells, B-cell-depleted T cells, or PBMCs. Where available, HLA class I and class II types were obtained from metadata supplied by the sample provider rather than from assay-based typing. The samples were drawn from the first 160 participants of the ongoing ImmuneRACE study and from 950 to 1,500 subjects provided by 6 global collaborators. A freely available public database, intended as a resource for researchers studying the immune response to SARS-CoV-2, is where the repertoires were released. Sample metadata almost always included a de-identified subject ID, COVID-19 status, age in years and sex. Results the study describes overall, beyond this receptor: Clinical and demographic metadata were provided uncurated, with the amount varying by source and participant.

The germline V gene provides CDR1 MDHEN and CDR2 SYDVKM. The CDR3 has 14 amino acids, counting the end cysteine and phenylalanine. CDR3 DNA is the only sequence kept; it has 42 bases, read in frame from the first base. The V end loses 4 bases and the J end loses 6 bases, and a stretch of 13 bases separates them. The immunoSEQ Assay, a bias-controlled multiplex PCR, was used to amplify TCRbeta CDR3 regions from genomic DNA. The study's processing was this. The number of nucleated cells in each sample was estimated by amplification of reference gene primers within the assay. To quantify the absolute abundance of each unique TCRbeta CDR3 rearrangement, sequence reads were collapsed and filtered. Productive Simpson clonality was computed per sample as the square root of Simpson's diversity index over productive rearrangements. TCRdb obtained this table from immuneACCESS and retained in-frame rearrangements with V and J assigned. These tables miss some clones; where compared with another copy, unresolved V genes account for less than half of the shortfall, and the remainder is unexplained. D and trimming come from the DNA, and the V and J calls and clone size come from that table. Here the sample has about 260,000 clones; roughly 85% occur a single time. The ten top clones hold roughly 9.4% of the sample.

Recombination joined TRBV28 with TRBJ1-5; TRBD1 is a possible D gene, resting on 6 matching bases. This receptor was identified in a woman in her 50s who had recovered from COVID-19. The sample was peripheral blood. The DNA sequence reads TGTGCCAGCAGTTACCCAGGGGTGGGTCAGCCCCAGCATTTT. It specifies CASSYPGVGQPQHF.